These 27 T cell receptor beta chains came from one sample sequenced in a study of blood T cells in healthy people across ages (dated by TCRdb to between 2014 and 2016). The receptor library was made with 5' RACE. The sequencer listed for this sample is Illumina HiSeq 2500. A second PCR of about 6 to 12 cycles was run with a J-beta primer mix and a sample-barcoded 5' primer. The public reads were quality trimmed at Q25 with fastp and then assembled into clones with MiXCR by TCRdb, keeping productive beta chains. Rows with a matching CDR3 protein are joined into one entry that keeps the most common DNA and genes. Across this sample there are hundreds of thousands of distinct CDR3 sequences, with 53% seen only once. The ten largest clones represent approximately 40% of the sample. The specimen was blood. Receptors originate from a man older than 75 in good health.

The chain carries TRBV7-9 and TRBJ1-4; D gene ambiguous. The CDR3 runs 15 residues. The V gene's germline CDR1 is SEHNR and CDR2 FQNEAQ (reference sequence). Trimming took 5 bases from V and 5 from J, leaving 15 bases between them. Written as DNA, the CDR3 is TGTGCCAGCAGCGCTAACCGGGCTTCGAATGAAAAACTGTTTTTT. Its protein is CASSANRASNEKLFF. The full variable domain, with the rest looked up from reference TRBV7-9 and TRBJ1-4, is DTGVSQNPRHKITKRGQNVTFRCDPISEHNRLYWYRQTLGQGPEFLTYFQNEAQLEKSRLLSDRFSAERPKGSFSTLEIQRTEQGDSAMYLCASSANRASNEKLFFGSGTQLSVL.

The chain uses TRBV28 and TRBJ2-2, with D tentatively TRBD1 (6 bases). The CDR3 is 15 residues long. Trimming removed 5 bases from V and 3 bases from J, with 13 bases in between. Germline lookup yields CDR1 MDHEN and CDR2 SYDVKM. CDR3 sequence: CASSLRTVDTGELFF. In nucleotides, the CDR3 is TGTGCCAGCAGTCTCCGGACAGTAGACACCGGGGAGCTGTTTTTT.

The V and J genes are TRBV20-1 and TRBJ1-4; 12 positions match TRBD1. The CDR3 runs 18 residues. From germline, CDR1 is DFQATT and CDR2 SNEGSKA (reference sequence). V shed 0 bases, J shed 4 bases, and the junction held 9 bases outside the gene matches. As DNA, the CDR3 is TGCAGTGCTAGAGAGGGGACAGGGGGCTGGATGGGTAATGAAAAACTGTTTTTT. This gives the protein CSAREGTGGWMGNEKLFF.

This clonotype was seen only a few times. V is TRBV29-1 and J is TRBJ2-4, with TRBD2 matching 16 bases. CDR1 and CDR2 from the germline V gene are SQVTM and ANQGSEA. The V gene end was trimmed by 3 bases and the J gene end by 2 bases; junction bases not matched to a gene: 7. The CDR3 extends over 18 amino acids. CDR3 sequence (DNA): TGCAGCGTTGAGGGACTAGCGGGAGGGTCCTTATCCAAAAACATTCAGTACTTC. Protein product: CSVEGLAGGSLSKNIQYF.

The genes are TRBV7-2 and TRBJ2-4; TRBD2 matches at 14 bases. The CDR3 length is 16 residues. The V segment lost 5 bases and the J segment 13 bases; nucleotides outside the gene matches: 13. Germline V lookup: CDR1 SGHTA, CDR2 FQGNSA. CDR3 bases: TGTGCCAGCAGCGGGCCGGGACTAGCGGGGGAGGATGAGCAGTACTTC. Protein sequence: CASSGPGLAGEDEQYF.

This clonotype was observed a single time. The chain links TRBV28 to TRBJ1-1; D not resolved. The V gene's germline CDR1 is MDHEN and CDR2 SYDVKM. This CDR3 has 13 amino acids. The germline V and J ends were trimmed by 5 bases and 6 bases, with 13 bases remaining between them. Here the CDR3 DNA reads TGTGCCAGCAGTCAACGGACTGGAGCTGAAGCTTTCTTT. Its translation: CASSQRTGAEAFF. The complete variable domain, with remaining parts taken from reference TRBV28 and TRBJ1-1, reads DVKVTQSSRYLVKRTGEKVFLECVQDMDHENMFWYRQDPGLGLRLIYFSYDVKMKEKGDIPEGYSVSREKKERFSLILESASTNQTSMYLCASSQRTGAEAFFGQGTRLTVV.

V is TRBV6-1 and J is TRBJ2-1, with 16 nucleotides matching TRBD2. CDR3 size: 19 residues. J gave up 2 bases and V 7 bases, and 11 bases lay outside the gene matches. CDR1 is MNHNS, CDR2 SASEGT, per germline. Here the CDR3 DNA reads TGTGCCAGCACCACGGGGGGACTAGCGGGAGGGGGGGCCTACAATGAGCAGTTCTTC. The encoded protein is CASTTGGLAGGGAYNEQFF.

This clonotype was detected once. J is TRBJ2-7 and V is TRBV3-1; no clear D. V lost 0 bases and J 10 bases, leaving 7 bases between the germline ends. Germline CDR1 and CDR2: LGHDT and YNNKEL (reference sequence). This CDR3 has 11 residues. The DNA of the CDR3 is TGTGCCAGCAGCCAAGAGAAAGTTCAGTACTTC. Residues: CASSQEKVQYF.

This chain uses TRBV28 with TRBJ1-4; D ambiguous. Germline CDR1 is MDHEN and CDR2 is SYDVKM. The CDR3 loop spans 14 amino acids. V was pared by 3 bases and J by 3 bases, with 8 bases between. The CDR3 spells CASSLTGSNEKLFF. Written as DNA, the CDR3 is TGTGCCAGCAGTTTGACCGGATCTAATGAAAAACTGTTTTTT.

V usage is TRBV18 and J usage is TRBJ1-1; no definite D call. This CDR3 spans 13 amino acids. Germline CDR1 reads KGHSH; CDR2 reads LQKENI. V was clipped by 3 bases and J by 1 base, with 6 bases between them. The CDR3 protein is CASSPKGNTEAFF. CDR3 DNA sequence: TGTGCCAGCTCACCGAAGGGGAACACTGAAGCTTTCTTT.

The rearrangement uses TRBV6-5 and TRBJ2-3; 8 bases agree with TRBD1. Germline CDR1 reads MNHEY; CDR2 reads SVGAGI. V dropped 10 bases and J dropped 6; count of bases not matched to a gene: 9. This CDR3 contains 13 residues. The CDR3 protein is CATRQGPWDTQYF. The CDR3 DNA is TGTGCCACGCGACAGGGGCCCTGGGATACGCAGTATTTT.

This clonotype was observed a few times. The chain joins TRBV9 to TRBJ2-3, with 9 bases lining up with TRBD2. The ends lost 4 bases at V and 4 bases at J; junction bases unmatched: 13. CDR3 length: 17 residues. From germline, CDR1 is SGDLS and CDR2 YYNGEE. The CDR3 loop is CASSPRTSAGGPDTQYF. The CDR3 DNA is TGTGCCAGCAGCCCGAGGACTTCCGCGGGAGGGCCAGATACGCAGTATTTT. The full variable domain, its missing parts supplied by reference TRBV9 and TRBJ2-3, is DSGVTQTPKHLITATGQRVTLRCSPRSGDLSVYWYQQSLDQGLQFLIQYYNGEERAKGNILERFSAQQFPDLHSELNLSSLELGDSALYFCASSPRTSAGGPDTQYFGPGTRLTVL.

The chain uses TRBV27 and TRBJ2-1; D is possibly TRBD2 (6 bases). In germline, CDR1 is MNHEY, CDR2 SMNVEV (reference sequence). Between the trimmed V and J ends, which lost 2 bases and 6 bases, there was a span of 14 bases. The CDR3 totals 15 residues. The CDR3 bases are TGTGCCAGCAGTTTACCCGGGACTCTCATCAATGAGCAGTTCTTC. Amino acids: CASSLPGTLINEQFF.

DNA for the CDR3: TGCAGTGTACCGACTAGCGGGGGGGGAGATACGCAGTATTTT. It codes for CSVPTSGGGDTQYF. The chain employs TRBV20-1 and TRBJ2-3, with 14 bases matching TRBD2. Trimming at V came to 7 bases and at J to 5 bases, leaving 5 bases not matched to a gene. This CDR3 is built from 14 residues. CDR1 is DFQATT, CDR2 SNEGSKA, per germline (reference sequence).

This clonotype was observed once. The chain couples TRBV5-1 to TRBJ2-3; 7 nucleotides align to TRBD2. The J segment lost 14 bases and the V segment lost 3 bases, leaving 18 bases of the junction unmatched. The CDR3 covers 15 residues. The germline V gene encodes CDR1 SGHRS and CDR2 YFSETQ. DNA of the CDR3: TGCGCCAGCAGCTGGGGTAGCGGGCCACAACGATACGCGTATTTT. Its translation is CASSWGSGPQRYAYF.

The chain couples TRBV27 to TRBJ2-7; 7 bases align to TRBD1. CDR3 size: 16 residues. Germline trimming cut 3 bases from V and 0 bases from J; bases unmatched to any gene: 8. Germline V gene data show CDR1 as MNHEY and CDR2 as SMNVEV (reference sequence). The CDR3 region is CASSLKGAIGSYEQYF. Here the CDR3 DNA reads TGTGCCAGCAGTTTGAAGGGGGCTATAGGCTCCTACGAGCAGTACTTC.

This clonotype showed up just once. This chain joins TRBV9 and TRBJ2-5; D might be TRBD2 (5 bases). The CDR3 is made up of 14 amino acids. V was trimmed by 4 bases and J by 7 bases, leaving 17 bases between them. Germline assignment: CDR1 SGDLS and CDR2 YYNGEE. The CDR3 region is CASSPDPSSGTQYF. The CDR3 DNA sequence: TGTGCCAGCAGCCCAGACCCTAGCTCGGGGACCCAGTACTTC.

The V gene is TRBV7-8, the J gene TRBJ1-6; D is ambiguous. V was cut by 5 bases and J by 7 bases, with 6 bases left in between. This CDR3 has 12 residues. Germline values: CDR1 SGHVS, CDR2 FQNEAQ. The CDR3 reads CASSHSNSPLHF. CDR3 DNA: TGTGCCAGCAGCCATAGCAATTCACCCCTCCACTTT.

A few counts support this clonotype. The DNA of the CDR3 is TGTGCCAGCAGCATCCACAGGGGAGGTGACAATGAGCAGTTCTTC. It translates to CASSIHRGGDNEQFF. The chain uses TRBV7-3 and TRBJ2-1, with D tentatively TRBD1 (7 bases). This CDR3 has 15 residues. Trimming removed 5 bases from V and 5 bases from J, with 16 bases in between. Germline V CDR1 and CDR2: SGHTA, FQGTGA.

The gene calls are TRBV21-1 and TRBJ2-3; TRBD1, the table's D call, lacks a check against the DNA. TRBV21-1 is deemed a pseudogene. The CDR3 has 14 residues. The CDR3 nucleotides read TGTGCCACCCCCGGTTCGCGGGAGTCAGATACGCAGTATTTT. This encodes CATPGSRESDTQYF.

The chain recombines TRBV29-1 with TRBJ1-1; no clear D gene. This CDR3 has 13 amino acids. The germline V gene has CDR1 SQVTM and CDR2 ANQGSEA. Trimming shortened V by 7 bases and J by 0 bases, and 12 bases separated the two germline ends. The CDR3 DNA follows: TGCAGCGCCAGAGCAGGTATGAACACTGAAGCTTTCTTT. Translated, it gives CSARAGMNTEAFF.

This clonotype was seen only a few times. The V call is TRBV20-1, the J call TRBJ2-1, with 14 bases fitting TRBD2. Germline V gives CDR1 DFQATT, CDR2 SNEGSKA (reference sequence). The CDR3 spans 19 residues. V trimming: 1 base; J trimming: 8 bases; junction bases outside the gene matches: 16. CDR3 sequence (DNA): TGCAGTGCTAGAGGTCTCTTGTTTGAGGGACTAGCGGGAGTGCATGAGCAGTTCTTC. Translated, it gives CSARGLLFEGLAGVHEQFF.

The rearrangement joins TRBV29-1 to TRBJ2-1; D call uncertain. Looked up from germline, CDR1 is SQVTM and CDR2 is ANQGSEA. The CDR3 is made up of 15 amino acids. V was pared by 4 bases and J by 5 bases, with 18 bases between. This chain's CDR3 is CSVGRATAEHNEQFF. The CDR3 nucleotides read TGCAGCGTTGGTCGAGCGACCGCTGAACACAATGAGCAGTTCTTC.

The chain links TRBV7-2 to TRBJ1-4; 8 bases align to TRBD1. The CDR3 covers 15 residues. With 5 bases clipped from V and 8 bases from J, the junction kept 10 bases outside the gene matches. Germline V lookup: CDR1 SGHTA, CDR2 FQGNSA. The CDR3 protein is CASSPSQGAWEKLFF. CDR3 DNA: TGTGCCAGCAGCCCCTCTCAGGGGGCGTGGGAAAAACTGTTTTTT.

V gene TRBV20-1 combines with J gene TRBJ2-1; possibly TRBD1 for D (7 bases). This CDR3 comprises 13 residues. Per the germline V gene, CDR1 is DFQATT and CDR2 is SNEGSKA (reference sequence). V dropped 5 bases and J dropped 9 bases, with 17 bases sitting between them. DNA of the CDR3: TGCAGTGCTGAAGAGGGGGCGCGGGGTGAGCAGTTCTTC. Protein: CSAEEGARGEQFF.

This clonotype was detected only a few times. The chain has TRBV2 and TRBJ2-7; 8 nucleotides align to TRBD1. Germline V gives CDR1 SNHLY, CDR2 FYNNEI. This CDR3 has 16 residues. With 3 bases clipped from V and 5 bases from J, the junction kept 12 bases outside the gene matches. The CDR3 loop reads CASSDSRQGAKDEQYF. The DNA for the CDR3 is TGTGCCAGCAGTGATTCCCGGCAGGGGGCTAAAGACGAGCAGTACTTC.

This chain joins TRBV20-1 and TRBJ2-3; 14 bases are shared with TRBD2. Germline assignment: CDR1 DFQATT and CDR2 SNEGSKA (reference sequence). This CDR3 has 16 amino acids. With V trimmed by 7 bases and J by 2 bases, 8 bases remained unmatched. The CDR3 coding sequence is TGCAGTGAGCGACTAGCGGGAGGGCCGGTCACAGATACGCAGTATTTT. This codes for CSERLAGGPVTDTQYF.